Listed here are 32 T cell receptor beta chains from one sample, sequenced in a study of T cell responses to AZD1222 COVID-19 vaccine (dated by TCRdb to the early 2020s). The sample's time point, from its label and the paper: baseline before first vaccination. Receptors were amplified or captured by the immunoSEQ multiplex PCR assay. The immuneACCESS repertoire file appears here via TCRdb, limited to in-frame rearrangements. These files lack a portion of the clones; in checked studies, under half of the deficit traces to unresolved V genes, and the cause of the others is not known. This sample is represented by about 190,000 clones; approximately 91% of them were singletons. The top ten hold roughly 0.99% of the sample. The material sequenced was peripheral blood, taken on day 0 of AZD1222 vaccination. All receptors come from an adult in good health.

V is TRBV9 and J is TRBJ1-2, with TRBD1 matching over 8 bases. This CDR3 is 15 amino acids long. CDR1 SGDLS and CDR2 YYNGEE come from the germline V gene. J was trimmed by 2 bases and V by 3 bases; bases with no gene match: 6. The CDR3 nucleotides are TGTGCCAGCAGCGCCAGGGGGCGTTTGAACTATGGCTACACCTTC. Translated, it gives CASSARGRLNYGYTF.

The chain is built from TRBV24-1 and TRBJ1-6; 8 nucleotides match TRBD1. The CDR3 contains 16 residues. The V and J ends lost 0 bases and 8 bases, in that order; junction bases with no gene match: 5. CDR1 and CDR2 (germline): KGHDR, SFDVKD. In DNA form, the CDR3 reads TGTGCCACCAGTGATTTGCGACAGGGGAGGGATTCACCCCTCCACTTT. This sequence encodes CATSDLRQGRDSPLHF.

This chain connects TRBV9 to TRBJ2-1, with D maybe TRBD1 (5 bases). CDR1 is SGDLS and CDR2 is YYNGEE in the germline V gene. The CDR3 has 14 residues. V was cut by 3 bases and J by 5 bases, with 12 bases left in between. The DNA for the CDR3 is TGTGCCAGCAGCGAAACAGGATCCAACAATGAGCAGTTCTTC. As protein: CASSETGSNNEQFF.

The chain recombines TRBV27 with TRBJ1-5; D might be TRBD1 (5 bases). This CDR3 is built from 13 residues. Trimming cost V 6 bases and J 4 bases, with 10 bases left between them. Germline lookup yields CDR1 MNHEY and CDR2 SMNVEV (reference sequence). CDR3 bases: TGTGCCAGCAGACCCCAGGGTAATCAGCCCCAGCATTTT. Amino acid sequence: CASRPQGNQPQHF.

The chain joins TRBV10-3 to TRBJ1-2; 9 nucleotides agree with TRBD1. CDR1 is ENHRY, CDR2 SYGVKD, per germline. This CDR3 is 19 amino acids long. V was clipped by 6 bases and J by 0 bases; unmatched bases: 17. CDR3 amino acids: CAISPGPPGQGRANYGYTF. The DNA for the CDR3 is TGTGCCATCAGCCCGGGCCCCCCGGGACAGGGAAGAGCTAACTATGGCTACACCTTC.

The rearrangement uses TRBV5-4 and TRBJ1-5; D call uncertain. Trimming cost V 4 bases and J 3 bases, with 5 bases left between them. The CDR3 totals 12 residues. Germline CDR1 and CDR2: SGHNT and YYREEE (reference sequence). Here the CDR3 reads CASSRDNQPQHF. CDR3 nucleotides: TGTGCCAGCAGCCGGGACAATCAGCCCCAGCATTTT.

The CDR3 is CASSESRGMGSGELFF. CDR3 DNA: TGCGCCAGCAGTGAGTCGAGGGGGATGGGGTCCGGGGAGCTGTTTTTT. V usage is TRBV10-1 and J usage is TRBJ2-2, with D perhaps matching TRBD1 (6 bases). V was shortened by 0 bases and J by 6 bases, with 14 bases between the two germline ends. CDR3 size: 16 residues. The V gene's germline CDR1 is WNHNN and CDR2 SYGVQD (reference sequence).

The genes are TRBV2 and TRBJ2-4; TRBD2 agrees at 11 bases. Germline V gene sequence: CDR1 SNHLY, CDR2 FYNNEI. Germline trimming cut 2 bases from V and 9 bases from J; bases unmatched to any gene: 9. The CDR3 consists of 16 residues. The CDR3 nucleotides read TGTGCCAGCAGTGAAAGACTAGCGGGGAGTCAGGGCATTCAGTACTTC. It encodes CASSERLAGSQGIQYF. The complete variable domain, with remaining parts taken from reference TRBV2 and TRBJ2-4, reads EPEVTQTPSHQVTQMGQEVILRCVPISNHLYFYWYRQILGQKVEFLVSFYNNEISEKSEIFDDQFSVERPDGSNFTLKIRSTKLEDSAMYFCASSERLAGSQGIQYFGAGTRLSVL.

The chain couples TRBV18 to TRBJ2-7; the D gene is possibly TRBD2 (5 bases). Per germline, CDR1 KGHSH and CDR2 LQKENI. The CDR3 extends over 12 amino acids. V lost 6 bases and J lost 5, with 11 bases in between. CDR3 residues: CASSRLRDEQYF. CDR3 sequence (DNA): TGTGCCAGCTCCCGCCTGCGGGACGAGCAGTACTTC.

Only one count was recorded for this clone. The J gene is TRBJ1-5, the V gene TRBV19, with D possibly matching TRBD1 (6 bases). The V and J ends lost 4 bases and 3 bases respectively, with 28 bases between them. CDR1 LNHDA and CDR2 SQIVND come from the germline V gene (reference sequence). The CDR3 is 20 residues long. The CDR3 bases are TGTGCCAGTAGTACCCCCCTCGGGGGGCGACGATTTGGTGACAATCAGCCCCAGCATTTT. Amino acid sequence: CASSTPLGGRRFGDNQPQHF.

The chain links TRBV2 to TRBJ2-5, with 7 bases fitting TRBD1. CDR3 length equals 16 residues. V lost 3 bases, J lost 3 bases, and 10 bases stayed unmatched. Germline assignment: CDR1 SNHLY and CDR2 FYNNEI. The CDR3 protein is CASSEWGRGGKETQYF. The CDR3, as DNA: TGTGCCAGCAGTGAGTGGGGCAGAGGGGGCAAAGAGACCCAGTACTTC.

V and J are TRBV6-6 and TRBJ1-2, with TRBD1 matching 7 bases. V was clipped by 7 bases and J by 8 bases; unmatched bases: 16. The CDR3 loop spans 15 amino acids. Germline CDR1 MNHNY, CDR2 SVGAGI (reference sequence). The CDR3 DNA reads TGTGCCAGCATGAGGTGGCAGGGGGTTTTCTACGGCTACACCTTC. Translated, it gives CASMRWQGVFYGYTF.

The V and J genes are TRBV7-3 and TRBJ2-6; D possibly corresponds to TRBD2 (6 bases). Per germline, CDR1 SGHTA and CDR2 FQGTGA. Trimming took 5 bases from V and 1 from J, leaving 12 bases between them. CDR3 length equals 16 residues. The DNA for the CDR3 is TGTGCCAGCAGCCCAAGACTAGTGTCTGGGGCCAACGTCCTGACTTTC. This gives the protein CASSPRLVSGANVLTF.

The CDR3, as DNA: TGCAGTGCTAGTCTGGGACCCGATAATTCACCCCTCCACTTT. This codes for CSASLGPDNSPLHF. This sequence joins TRBV20-1 and TRBJ1-6, with D possibly matching TRBD1 (5 bases). V lost 3 bases to trimming and J lost 5 bases, with 11 bases between them. Per the germline V gene, CDR1 is DFQATT and CDR2 is SNEGSKA (reference sequence). The CDR3 runs to 14 residues.

The V gene is TRBV4-3, the J gene TRBJ2-1; possible D gene TRBD1, 6 bases. V was trimmed by 0 bases and J by 0 bases, leaving 9 bases between them. Germline CDR1 reads LGHNA; CDR2 reads YSLEER. CDR3 length: 16 residues. The CDR3 loop reads CASSQDIRGSYNEQFF. The DNA of the CDR3 is TGCGCCAGCAGCCAAGATATCAGGGGCTCCTACAATGAGCAGTTCTTC.

The chain couples TRBV5-1 to TRBJ1-5, with 9 bases identical to TRBD1. CDR1 is SGHRS and CDR2 is YFSETQ in the germline V gene. The junction had 5 bases not matched to a gene; V was cut back by 1 base and J by 6 bases. CDR3 length equals 15 residues. Here the CDR3 reads CASSLSTGGGQPQHF. The CDR3 nucleotides are TGCGCCAGCAGCTTGTCCACAGGGGGCGGTCAGCCCCAGCATTTT.

The gene calls are TRBV2 and TRBJ1-6, with D uncertain. This CDR3 comprises 18 residues. With 2 bases removed from V and 0 bases from J, the gap between germline ends came to 14 bases. The V gene's germline CDR1 is SNHLY and CDR2 FYNNEI. CDR3 bases: TGTGCCAGCAGTGAAACGGCAGGCGCCGGCTCCTATAATTCACCCCTCCACTTT. It yields the protein CASSETAGAGSYNSPLHF.

CDR3 sequence reads: CAIGHTNEKLFF. CDR3 nucleotide sequence: TGTGCCATCGGACATACGAATGAAAAACTGTTTTTT. The gene calls are TRBV10-3 and TRBJ1-4; perhaps TRBD1 as D (5 bases). CDR1 is ENHRY, CDR2 SYGVKD, per germline. CDR3 length: 12 amino acids. The germline V and J ends were trimmed by 8 bases and 5 bases, with 9 bases remaining between them.

This clone was observed a single time. J is TRBJ2-5 and V is TRBV6-5, with 7 nucleotides matching TRBD1. CDR3 length: 15 residues. Germline V CDR1 and CDR2: MNHEY, SVGAGI. With 6 bases clipped from V and 0 bases from J, the junction kept 7 bases outside the gene matches. This CDR3 is CASSEGTAYQETQYF. For the CDR3, the DNA is TGTGCCAGCAGCGAGGGGACAGCATACCAAGAGACCCAGTACTTC.

Of note for this clone: Other DNA sequences within the sample encode an identical CDR3. The chain's CDR3 is CASSQQDRGLFF. CDR3 coding DNA: TGTGCCAGCAGCCAACAAGACAGAGGGCTGTTTTTT. The chain employs TRBV3-1 (or the pseudogene TRBV3-2) and TRBJ1-4; D might be TRBD1 (5 bases). Trimming took off 2 bases at V and 14 bases at J, with 12 bases between the two ends. The CDR3 is 12 amino acids. CDR1 is LGHDT and CDR2 is YNNKEL in the germline V gene (reference sequence).

There are a few counts of this clone. The chain combines TRBV7-8 with TRBJ1-6; D not resolved. This CDR3 has 15 amino acids. V was shortened by 3 bases and J by 8 bases, with 14 bases between the two germline ends. Germline CDR1 SGHVS, CDR2 FQNEAQ. This CDR3 is CASSFMLSTDSPLHF. The DNA of the CDR3 is TGTGCCAGCAGCTTCATGCTAAGCACCGATTCACCCCTCCACTTT.

V usage is TRBV27 and J usage is TRBJ1-1, with a possible D match to TRBD1 (6 bases). CDR3 size: 17 residues. The V end lost 6 bases, the J end lost 2 bases, and 22 bases lay between the germline ends. CDR1 and CDR2 from the germline V gene are MNHEY and SMNVEV (reference sequence). CDR3 in DNA: TGTGCCAGCAGCCCCACCCCGTGGGGGGCGGGTAACACTGAAGCTTTCTTT. Its protein is CASSPTPWGAGNTEAFF.

A single count supports this clone. V is TRBV29-1 and J is TRBJ2-7, with TRBD2 identical over 9 bases. Unmatched junction bases numbered 7, after V lost 2 bases and J lost 5 bases. The CDR3 has 14 residues. CDR1 is SQVTM, CDR2 ANQGSEA, per germline. CDR3 residues: CSVERSGGPDEQYF. CDR3 in DNA: TGCAGCGTTGAACGAAGCGGGGGGCCCGACGAGCAGTACTTC.

The chain recombines TRBV6-4 with TRBJ1-1; 7 positions agree with TRBD1. The germline V gene encodes CDR1 MRHNA and CDR2 SNTAGT. J gave up 5 bases and V 0 bases, and 6 bases lay outside the gene matches. This CDR3 has 15 residues. The CDR3 nucleotides read TGTGCCAGCAGTGACTCGTCAGGGGGGCTTACTGAAGCTTTCTTT. Translation: CASSDSSGGLTEAFF.

This clone was recorded a few times. The V call is TRBV29-1, the J call TRBJ1-2; D call uncertain. The V end was cut by 3 bases, the J end by 4 bases, with 3 bases between. This CDR3 has 10 residues. Germline assignment: CDR1 SQVTM and CDR2 ANQGSEA. As DNA, the CDR3 is TGCAGCGTTGAGACCTATGGCTACACCTTC. As protein: CSVETYGYTF.

The V call is TRBV15, the J call TRBJ2-3; 8 bases match TRBD2. Trimming cost V 3 bases and J 0 bases; bases outside gene matches: 11. Germline CDR1 and CDR2: LNHNV and YYDKDF (reference sequence). The CDR3 consists of 18 residues. The CDR3, as DNA: TGTGCCACCAGCAGGGACACCTTAGCGGGGATTAGCACAGATACGCAGTATTTT. It is translated as CATSRDTLAGISTDTQYF.

The rearrangement uses TRBV6-5 and TRBJ1-6; 7 nucleotides align to TRBD1. The CDR3 totals 15 residues. V gave up 11 bases and J gave up 0 bases; unmatched junction bases: 7. The germline V gene encodes CDR1 MNHEY and CDR2 SVGAGI. The DNA for the CDR3 is TGTGCCGGTCAGGGGGGGAACTCCTATAATTCACCCCTCCACTTT. Its translation is CAGQGGNSYNSPLHF.

The chain recombines TRBV7-2 with TRBJ1-5, with 7 bases matching TRBD1. The CDR3 sequence is 15 residues long. CDR1 and CDR2 (germline): SGHTA, FQGNSA. V lost 5 bases and J lost 4; bases outside the gene matches: 8. CDR3 sequence: CASSQGQLGNQPQHF. In DNA, the CDR3 is TGTGCCAGCAGCCAGGGACAGTTAGGTAATCAGCCCCAGCATTTT.

The table lists this clone with a few counts. The chain recombines TRBV6-4 with TRBJ2-2; D gene unclear. Trimming left V 6 bases short and J 3 bases short, with 8 bases between. CDR1 MRHNA and CDR2 SNTAGT come from the germline V gene. This CDR3 comprises 13 residues. The CDR3: CASRPSDTGELFF. In nucleotides, the CDR3 is TGTGCCAGCAGACCTTCGGACACCGGGGAGCTGTTTTTT.

Only one count was recorded for this clone. This chain joins TRBV6-5 and TRBJ2-7, with 8 bases identical to TRBD1. The CDR3 sequence is 13 residues long. Germline CDR1 and CDR2: MNHEY and SVGAGI. V was pared by 10 bases and J by 7 bases, with 12 bases of the junction left unmatched. The CDR3 bases are TGTGCCACCCAAGGGGACAGGACCTTTGAGCAGTACTTC. It translates to CATQGDRTFEQYF.

This chain connects TRBV9 to TRBJ1-6; a weak D match, TRBD1 (5 bases). V was cut by 4 bases and J by 0 bases, with 14 bases left in between. This CDR3 region has 17 residues. Per the germline V gene, CDR1 is SGDLS and CDR2 is YYNGEE. CDR3 bases: TGTGCCAGCAGCCGAGACGGAGACAGCTCCTATAATTCACCCCTCCACTTT. Amino acid sequence: CASSRDGDSSYNSPLHF.

This chain links TRBV6-5 with TRBJ2-6; a possible D gene is TRBD2 (6 bases). The germline V gene has CDR1 MNHEY and CDR2 SVGAGI. The ends were cut back, 2 bases at V and 2 bases at J, with 10 bases in the middle. CDR3 length: 16 residues. DNA of the CDR3: TGTGCCAGCAGTTACGCCGCGGGGCCTGGGGCCAACGTCCTGACTTTC. It encodes CASSYAAGPGANVLTF.